These 12 T cell receptor beta chains share one sample of origin, sequenced in a study of early T cells in non-severe SARS-CoV-2 infection. TCRdb re-called the 5' RACE reads through MiXCR, storing one row per CDR3 protein. The sample shows more than 45,000 distinct CDR3 sequences, approximately 13% of them seen only once. Sample: whole blood. The source is an adult who was a healthcare worker with PCR-confirmed SARS-CoV-2 infection or an uninfected control (not recorded which).

This clonotype was counted ten times or more. The chain recombines TRBV28 with TRBJ1-1, with 7 bases identical to TRBD1. The trim removed 4 bases at V and 1 base at J, leaving 3 bases unmatched. Germline CDR1 reads MDHEN; CDR2 reads SYDVKM. The CDR3 is 14 residues long. CDR3 region: CASSYTGANTEAFF. The CDR3, as DNA: TGTGCCAGCAGTTATACAGGGGCGAACACTGAAGCTTTCTTT.

This clonotype was seen many times. The V gene is TRBV19, the J gene TRBJ1-5, with D perhaps TRBD1 (5 bases). The length of the CDR3 is 14 residues. Deletions cut 6 bases from V and 0 bases from J, with 9 bases between. Germline assignment: CDR1 LNHDA and CDR2 SQIVND (reference sequence). Here the CDR3 DNA reads TGTGCCAGTAGACGACAGTATAGCAATCAGCCCCAGCATTTT. Translated, it gives CASRRQYSNQPQHF.

This clonotype has at least ten counts. The chain links TRBV12-3 or TRBV12-4 to TRBJ1-3, with a possible D match to TRBD1 (5 bases). This CDR3 is 14 amino acids long. The germline V and J ends were trimmed by 3 bases and 6 bases, with 12 bases remaining between them. In DNA, the CDR3 is TGTGCCAGCAGTTTGTTTGGGGGTAAAAACACCATATATTTT. It yields the protein CASSLFGGKNTIYF.

This clonotype occurred many times. This sequence joins TRBV2 and TRBJ2-1; 12 bases are a match to TRBD2. The CDR3 is 15 residues long. Germline CDR1 and CDR2: SNHLY and FYNNEI. V gave up 6 bases and J gave up 8 bases; unmatched junction bases: 8. In DNA, the CDR3 is TGTGCCAGCAGGGGACTAGCGGGCGGTGGGGATGAGCAGTTCTTC. Protein: CASRGLAGGGDEQFF.

The chain joins TRBV20-1 to TRBJ2-1; the match to TRBD2 covers 8 bases. Germline lookup yields CDR1 DFQATT and CDR2 SNEGSKA (reference sequence). Unmatched junction bases numbered 2, after V lost 3 bases and J lost 7 bases. There are 12 residues in the CDR3. The CDR3 sequence: CSASGGVNEQFF. CDR3 nucleotides: TGCAGTGCTAGCGGGGGGGTAAATGAGCAGTTCTTC.

Worth noting for this clonotype: This clone may be a read error of a much larger clone one base away. The chain carries TRBV12-3 or TRBV12-4 and TRBJ2-7, with a possible D match to TRBD2 (6 bases). The CDR3 is 14 amino acids. V lost 3 bases and J lost 3, with 12 bases in between. The CDR3 sequence is CASSLVGRNYEQYF. CDR3 sequence (DNA): TGTGCCAGCAGTTTGGTAGGGAGGAACTACGAGCAGTACTTC.

This clonotype was seen more than once but under ten times. The chain has TRBV9 and TRBJ2-1, with a weak D call TRBD2 (5 bases). This CDR3 contains 14 residues. Germline V gives CDR1 SGDLS, CDR2 YYNGEE. The V end was cut by 1 base, the J end by 2 bases, with 7 bases between. CDR3 DNA sequence: TGTGCCAGCAGCGTACGGGGTACCTACAATGAGCAGTTCTTC. Encoded protein: CASSVRGTYNEQFF.

This clonotype was observed many times. The chain has TRBV24-1 and TRBJ2-3; the D gene is possibly TRBD1 (5 bases). Trimming took off 3 bases at V and 2 bases at J, with 11 bases between the two ends. The CDR3 length is 15 residues. Germline values: CDR1 KGHDR, CDR2 SFDVKD. The CDR3: CATSDRDRNTDTQYF. CDR3 nucleotides: TGTGCCACCAGTGATAGAGACAGAAACACAGATACGCAGTATTTT.

At least ten counts were recorded for this clonotype. The chain has TRBV6-6 and TRBJ1-2; D might be TRBD1 (5 bases). The CDR3 is 15 amino acids. V was trimmed by 5 bases and J by 2 bases, leaving 15 bases between them. Germline V gives CDR1 MNHNY, CDR2 SVGAGI (reference sequence). The CDR3 is CASSGAHGDNYGYTF. In nucleotides, the CDR3 is TGTGCCAGCAGTGGGGCTCATGGGGACAACTATGGCTACACCTTC.

Many counts were recorded for this clonotype. The chain has TRBV5-5 and TRBJ1-3; the D gene is possibly TRBD1 (5 bases). Trimming took 0 bases from V and 0 from J, leaving 13 bases between them. CDR3 length: 17 residues. CDR1 SGHKS and CDR2 YYEKEE come from the germline V gene (reference sequence). The CDR3 sequence: CASSLAGHLISGNTIYF. The CDR3 DNA is TGTGCCAGCAGCTTGGCCGGACATCTGATCTCTGGAAACACCATATATTTT.

This clonotype was observed a few times. V is TRBV5-5 and J is TRBJ2-3; a weak D match, TRBD1 (5 bases). V was clipped by 0 bases and J by 4 bases, with 12 bases between them. The germline gives CDR1 SGHKS, CDR2 YYEKEE (reference sequence). This CDR3 has 15 residues. For the CDR3, the DNA is TGTGCCAGCAGCTTGGAGGGGCGGTTTGCAGATACGCAGTATTTT. Translated: CASSLEGRFADTQYF.

The chain has TRBV7-8 and TRBJ1-6; D might be TRBD1 (6 bases). The CDR3 is made up of 14 amino acids. V was clipped by 5 bases and J by 11 bases, with 16 bases between them. Germline lookup yields CDR1 SGHVS and CDR2 FQNEAQ. CDR3 nucleotides: TGTGCCAGCAGCATCGGATTACAGGGCGCACCCCTCCACTTT. Encoded protein: CASSIGLQGAPLHF.